The 30 T cell receptor beta chains in this list originate from one sample, sequenced in a study of cytomegalovirus exposure and HLA in healthy donors. Amplification used 60 Vbeta primers and 13 Jbeta primers. Only in-frame clones appear in the TCRdb table, and some are missing; sequencing was by immunoSEQ multiplex PCR. The sample shows just under 65,000 clones, about four fifths of them seen only once. The source material was PBMCs. The source is a woman aged 25 to 39 in good health and CMV-seronegative.

The V call is TRBV30, the J call TRBJ1-1; 8 nucleotides agree with TRBD1. Germline values: CDR1 GTSNPN, CDR2 SVGIG (reference sequence). With V trimmed by 3 bases and J by 6 bases, 15 bases remained unmatched. The CDR3 has 16 residues. CDR3 nucleotide sequence: TGTGCCTGGAGCGTGACAGGGGTTGGTATTACGGCTGAAGCTTTCTTT. Amino acids: CAWSVTGVGITAEAFF.

V and J are TRBV27 and TRBJ1-5, with D hard to call. This CDR3 is 13 amino acids long. Per germline, CDR1 MNHEY and CDR2 SMNVEV (reference sequence). V was cut by 0 bases and J by 4 bases, with 4 bases left in between. CDR3 amino acids: CASSLSGNQPQHF. CDR3 bases: TGTGCCAGCAGTTTATCCGGTAATCAGCCCCAGCATTTT.

V usage is TRBV6-5 and J usage is TRBJ1-1, with D uncertain. Between the trimmed V and J ends, which lost 3 bases and 3 bases, there was a span of 8 bases. Germline loops: CDR1 MNHEY, CDR2 SVGAGI. This CDR3 region has 13 residues. The CDR3 loop is CASSYARYTEAFF. As DNA, the CDR3 is TGTGCCAGCAGTTATGCCAGATACACTGAAGCTTTCTTT.

V and J are TRBV4-1 and TRBJ2-7; D call uncertain. Germline values: CDR1 MGHRA, CDR2 YSYEKL. Between the trimmed V and J ends, which lost 0 bases and 2 bases, there was a span of 11 bases. The CDR3 has 15 amino acids. The CDR3 loop reads CASSQDGNTAYEQYF. CDR3 coding DNA: TGCGCCAGCAGCCAAGATGGCAACACAGCCTACGAGCAGTACTTC.

This chain uses TRBV10-3 with TRBJ2-1; TRBD1 aligns across 8 bases. There are 18 residues in the CDR3. Germline V gene data show CDR1 as ENHRY and CDR2 as SYGVKD. V was pared by 7 bases and J by 3 bases, with 17 bases of the junction left unmatched. CDR3 protein: CAIKGGALQGVSYNEQFF. CDR3 bases: TGTGCCATCAAGGGTGGCGCTTTACAGGGGGTCAGCTACAATGAGCAGTTCTTC.

The chain joins TRBV7-9 to TRBJ2-5; TRBD1 is a possible D gene (6 bases). V was cut by 4 bases and J by 1 base, with 13 bases left in between. This CDR3 has 15 amino acids. Per the germline V gene, CDR1 is SEHNR and CDR2 is FQNEAQ (reference sequence). CDR3 loop: CASSSRWDTQETQYF. The CDR3 region has the DNA TGTGCCAGCAGCTCCAGATGGGACACCCAAGAGACCCAGTACTTC.

This rearrangement joins TRBV7-8 to TRBJ1-1; no reliable D call. V was trimmed by 4 bases and J by 1 base, leaving 10 bases between them. Germline V gives CDR1 SGHVS, CDR2 FQNEAQ. The CDR3 spans 14 residues. The CDR3 region is CASSYRRENTEAFF. The CDR3 DNA follows: TGTGCCAGCAGCTATCGACGGGAGAACACTGAAGCTTTCTTT.

The V call is TRBV29-1, the J call TRBJ2-1, with 11 bases fitting TRBD2. Germline CDR1 and CDR2: SQVTM and ANQGSEA. V shed 7 bases, J shed 7 bases, and the junction held 12 bases outside the gene matches. The CDR3 is 15 amino acids. As DNA, the CDR3 is TGCAGCGGTCGCTTGACTAGCGGGACTGGAAATGAGCAGTTCTTC. It specifies CSGRLTSGTGNEQFF.

J is TRBJ2-1 and V is TRBV21-1; TRBD2, the table's D call, was not compared with the DNA. TRBV21-1 has pseudogene status. CDR3 length equals 16 residues. CDR3 amino acids: CASSDTGKSSYNEQFF. The DNA of the CDR3 is TGTGCCAGCAGCGATACGGGGAAGAGCTCCTACAATGAGCAGTTCTTC.

The chain recombines TRBV30 with TRBJ1-1; maybe TRBD1 (6 bases). V shed 2 bases and J shed 1 base, with 14 bases lying between them. This CDR3 contains 15 residues. The germline CDR1 and CDR2 sequences are GTSNPN and SVGIG (reference sequence). This chain's CDR3 is CAWSFLQGPNTEAFF. CDR3 in DNA: TGTGCCTGGAGTTTCCTACAGGGCCCGAACACTGAAGCTTTCTTT.

The V gene is TRBV6-6, the J gene TRBJ2-4; tentatively, D is TRBD1 (5 bases). Deletions cut 6 bases from V and 9 bases from J, with 15 bases between. CDR1 MNHNY and CDR2 SVGAGI come from the germline V gene (reference sequence). This CDR3 region has 13 residues. The CDR3 loop is CASSPDSMGIQYF. The DNA of the CDR3 is TGTGCCAGCAGCCCCGACAGTATGGGCATTCAGTACTTC.

This clone was counted only a few times. The genes are TRBV2 and TRBJ2-5, with D possibly TRBD2 on 6 matching bases. Matching the DNA end better, TRBJ2-7 makes the J call doubtful. The CDR3 is made up of 14 amino acids. Germline CDR1 reads SNHLY; CDR2 reads FYNNEI. The CDR3 bases are TGTGCCAGCAGAACGGGAGTCGGGGCCTACGAGCAGTACTTC. Translated: CASRTGVGAYEQYF.

The chain has TRBV5-1 and TRBJ2-3; no clear D. CDR3 length: 12 residues. Germline V CDR1 and CDR2: SGHRS, YFSETQ. V was clipped by 4 bases and J by 2 bases, with 5 bases between them. The CDR3 reads CASSVNTDTQYF. In nucleotides, the CDR3 is TGCGCCAGCAGCGTTAACACAGATACGCAGTATTTT.

The CDR3 loop reads CATSLADTLYNEQFF. The CDR3 DNA reads as TGTGCCACCAGCTTAGCGGATACCTTATACAATGAGCAGTTCTTC. The chain couples TRBV15 to TRBJ2-1, with a possible D match to TRBD2 (6 bases). This CDR3 comprises 15 residues. Trimming pared 5 bases from V and 4 bases from J, leaving 15 bases between. Germline CDR1 and CDR2: LNHNV and YYDKDF (reference sequence).

This sequence joins TRBV18 and TRBJ2-3; no definite D call. Between the trimmed V and J ends, which lost 3 bases and 4 bases, there was a span of 8 bases. Germline CDR1 reads KGHSH; CDR2 reads LQKENI. This CDR3 has 13 residues. The CDR3 region is CASSPREADTQYF. The CDR3 DNA reads TGTGCCAGCTCACCTCGAGAGGCAGATACGCAGTATTTT.

The rearrangement links TRBV9 to TRBJ2-7; tentatively, D is TRBD1 (7 bases). The CDR3 extends over 15 amino acids. CDR1 and CDR2 (germline): SGDLS, YYNGEE. V was clipped by 4 bases and J by 5 bases, with 19 bases between them. CDR3 sequence: CASSIRGDRNHEQYF. As DNA, the CDR3 is TGTGCCAGCAGCATACGCGGGGACAGAAACCACGAGCAGTACTTC.

V gene TRBV2 combines with J gene TRBJ2-7, with TRBD2 as a possible D gene (6 bases). The CDR3 runs 14 residues. Germline V gene data show CDR1 as SNHLY and CDR2 as FYNNEI. Deletions cut 4 bases from V and 2 bases from J, with 12 bases between. The CDR3 DNA is TGTGCCAGCAGTGTGGGACTTATTACCTACGAGCAGTACTTC. Its translation: CASSVGLITYEQYF.

Only one count was recorded for this clone. V gene TRBV6-1 combines with J gene TRBJ2-7, with D possibly TRBD1 on 6 matching bases. Germline V gene data show CDR1 as MNHNS and CDR2 as SASEGT. V was pared by 0 bases and J by 3 bases, with 24 bases between. The CDR3 extends over 19 amino acids. The CDR3 region is CASSEAPRETRGESYEQYF. The CDR3 region has the DNA TGTGCCAGCAGTGAAGCGCCCCGAGAAACCAGGGGAGAGAGCTACGAGCAGTACTTC.

The chain employs TRBV5-4 and TRBJ1-4; D uncertain. CDR1 SGHNT and CDR2 YYREEE come from the germline V gene (reference sequence). The V end was cut by 0 bases, the J end by 8 bases, with 11 bases between. The CDR3 length is 14 residues. The CDR3 protein is CASSLGSREEKLFF. CDR3 nucleotides: TGTGCCAGCAGCTTGGGGAGCCGGGAAGAAAAACTGTTTTTT.

This clone appeared once. The chain has TRBV7-8 and TRBJ2-3; D ambiguous. Germline loops: CDR1 SGHVS, CDR2 FQNEAQ. V lost 2 bases and J lost 2, with 5 bases in between. The CDR3 runs to 13 residues. The CDR3: CASSLWATDTQYF. DNA for the CDR3: TGTGCCAGCAGCTTATGGGCCACAGATACGCAGTATTTT.

The V gene is TRBV7-2, the J gene TRBJ1-1, with D maybe TRBD1 (5 bases). There are 17 residues in the CDR3. V lost 0 bases and J lost 6, with 20 bases in between. CDR1 and CDR2 from the germline V gene are SGHTA and FQGNSA. CDR3 amino acids: CASSLAGGYGKRAEAFF. Here the CDR3 DNA reads TGTGCCAGCAGCTTAGCTGGGGGGTACGGGAAGAGGGCTGAAGCTTTCTTT. Full variable domain (rest looked up from reference TRBV7-2 and TRBJ1-1): GAGVSQSPSNKVTEKGKDVELRCDPISGHTALYWYRQSLGQGLEFLIYFQGNSAPDKSGLPSDRFSAERTGGSVSTLTIQRTQQEDSAVYLCASSLAGGYGKRAEAFFGQGTRLTVV.

J is TRBJ1-2 and V is TRBV6-5, with D unresolved. V shed 2 bases and J shed 8 bases, with 18 bases lying between them. CDR1 and CDR2 from the germline V gene are MNHEY and SVGAGI. This CDR3 is 15 amino acids long. DNA of the CDR3: TGTGCCAGCAGTTACACCGGGTCCCTGGGAGAGGGCTACACCTTC. Encoded protein: CASSYTGSLGEGYTF.

This rearrangement joins TRBV5-4 to TRBJ1-6; D might be TRBD1 (6 bases). This CDR3 has 14 residues. Germline-derived CDR1 and CDR2 are SGHNT and YYREEE (reference sequence). V lost 0 bases, J lost 9 bases, and 10 bases lay in between. CDR3 DNA: TGTGCCAGCAGCTTGGAGGGGGTGGGTTCACCCCTCCACTTT. This gives the protein CASSLEGVGSPLHF.

The chain is built from TRBV25-1 and TRBJ2-1, with a weak D call TRBD2 (5 bases). In germline, CDR1 is MGHDK, CDR2 SYGVNS. V was pared by 5 bases and J by 2 bases, with 13 bases between. This CDR3 is 15 amino acids long. CDR3 protein: CASSSSSYTYNEQFF. The CDR3 nucleotides read TGTGCCAGCAGTTCTAGCAGCTACACCTACAATGAGCAGTTCTTC.

This clone was seen once. The sample has other DNA sequences that encode this CDR3 too. The chain joins TRBV20-1 to TRBJ1-1, with TRBD1 as a possible D gene (5 bases). The V and J ends lost 3 bases and 8 bases respectively, with 10 bases between them. This CDR3 region has 11 residues. Germline CDR1 DFQATT, CDR2 SNEGSKA (reference sequence). As DNA, the CDR3 is TGCAGTGCTAGGGGGCAGAGCGAAGCTTTCTTT. This encodes CSARGQSEAFF.

The sample holds a few counts of this clone. The chain carries TRBV11-2 and TRBJ2-7, with 11 bases identical to TRBD2. The V gene's germline CDR1 is SGHAT and CDR2 FQNNGV. The CDR3 is 15 amino acids. The V gene end was trimmed by 6 bases and the J gene end by 1 base; junction bases not matched to a gene: 5. The CDR3 loop is CASRSTSGGSYEQYF. The DNA for the CDR3 is TGTGCCAGCAGATCTACTAGCGGGGGATCCTACGAGCAGTACTTC.

The CDR3 DNA reads as TGTGCCAGCAGCACTAGCGGGGGGGCCTCCGAGACCCAGTACTTC. It is translated as CASSTSGGASETQYF. The chain uses TRBV9 and TRBJ2-5; the match to TRBD2 covers 13 bases. The CDR3 is 15 amino acids. Germline lookup yields CDR1 SGDLS and CDR2 YYNGEE. J was trimmed by 5 bases and V by 4 bases; bases with no gene match: 5.

The rearrangement uses TRBV29-1 and TRBJ1-6; TRBD1 aligns across 8 bases. The ends lost 7 bases at V and 5 bases at J; junction bases unmatched: 10. The CDR3 consists of 15 residues. CDR1 is SQVTM, CDR2 ANQGSEA, per germline. CDR3 nucleotide sequence: TGCAGCGCTAAAAAAACGACAGGGGATAATTCACCCCTCCACTTT. This sequence encodes CSAKKTTGDNSPLHF. The full variable domain, with the rest looked up from reference TRBV29-1 and TRBJ1-6, is SAVISQKPSRDICQRGTSLTIQCQVDSQVTMMFWYRQQPGQSLTLIATANQGSEATYESGFVIDKFPISRPNLTFSTLTVSNMSPEDSSIYLCSAKKTTGDNSPLHFGNGTRLTVT.

There are a few counts of this clone. The chain couples TRBV29-1 to TRBJ2-5; TRBD1 might be the D (6 bases). CDR1 is SQVTM, CDR2 ANQGSEA, per germline. This CDR3 contains 15 residues. V lost 6 bases and J 4 bases, leaving 21 bases between the germline ends. This CDR3 is CSVFRIGGSGETQYF. CDR3 coding DNA: TGCAGCGTCTTCAGGATTGGGGGCTCCGGAGAGACCCAGTACTTC. The whole variable domain, filled in from reference TRBV29-1 and TRBJ2-5, reads SAVISQKPSRDICQRGTSLTIQCQVDSQVTMMFWYRQQPGQSLTLIATANQGSEATYESGFVIDKFPISRPNLTFSTLTVSNMSPEDSSIYLCSVFRIGGSGETQYFGPGTRLLVL.

The chain recombines TRBV4-1 with TRBJ2-3; no reliable D call. Germline assignment: CDR1 MGHRA and CDR2 YSYEKL. V was cut by 0 bases and J by 0 bases, with 10 bases left in between. CDR3 size: 16 residues. CDR3 nucleotide sequence: TGCGCCAGCAGCCAAGACGTGTCACGGAGCACAGATACGCAGTATTTT. It is translated as CASSQDVSRSTDTQYF.